This T cell receptor beta chain was documented in a study of blood T cell repertoires in COVID-19. Study in general: From T cells, B-cell-depleted T cells, or PBMCs came the material, which was cDNA or gDNA.

Germline values: CDR1 MNHEY, CDR2 SVGAGI. The length of the CDR3 is 13 residues. V lost 0 bases and J lost 9; bases outside the gene matches: 2. A few counts support this clone. Original handling: How many nucleated cells were present was estimated from reference gene primer amplification. Repertoires were generated with immunoSEQ multiplex PCR, while TCRdb's copy carries only in-frame clones and drops some. The DNA was the basis for D and trimming; V, J and clone size are from that table. The sample records roughly 280,000 clones, around 87% being singletons. The genes are TRBV6-5 and TRBJ2-1; the match to TRBD2 covers 7 bases. Material: peripheral blood. The sequence came from a man younger than 30 with active or convalescent COVID-19. Here the CDR3 reads CASSYSGEGEQFF. Written as DNA, the CDR3 is TGTGCCAGCAGTTACTCGGGGGAGGGTGAGCAGTTCTTC.